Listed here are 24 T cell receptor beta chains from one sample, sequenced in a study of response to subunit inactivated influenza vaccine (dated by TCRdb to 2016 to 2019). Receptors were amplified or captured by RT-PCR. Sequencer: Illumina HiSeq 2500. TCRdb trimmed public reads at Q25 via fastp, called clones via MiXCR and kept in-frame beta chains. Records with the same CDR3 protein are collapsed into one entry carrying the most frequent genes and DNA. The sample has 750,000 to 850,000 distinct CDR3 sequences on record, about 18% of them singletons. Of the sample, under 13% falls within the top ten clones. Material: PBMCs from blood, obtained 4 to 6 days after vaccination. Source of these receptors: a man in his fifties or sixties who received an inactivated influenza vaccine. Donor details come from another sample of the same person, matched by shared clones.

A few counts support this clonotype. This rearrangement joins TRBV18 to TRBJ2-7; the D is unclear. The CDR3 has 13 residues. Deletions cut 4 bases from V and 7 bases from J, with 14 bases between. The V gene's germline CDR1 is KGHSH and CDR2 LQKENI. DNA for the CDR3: TGTGCCAGCTCACGCACCCTGGGTACGGAGCAGTACTTC. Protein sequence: CASSRTLGTEQYF. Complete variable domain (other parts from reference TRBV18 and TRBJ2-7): NAGVMQNPRHLVRRRGQEARLRCSPMKGHSHVYWYRQLPEEGLKFMVYLQKENIIDESGMPKERFSAEFPKEGPSILRIQQVVRGDSAAYFCASSRTLGTEQYFGPGTRLTVT.

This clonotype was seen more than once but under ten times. As DNA, the CDR3 is TGTGCCAGCAGCTTAATATCGCAGGGGAATGAGCAGTTCTTC. Residues: CASSLISQGNEQFF. The genes are TRBV7-9 and TRBJ2-1; a possible D gene is TRBD1 (6 bases). This CDR3 has 14 amino acids. Germline V gives CDR1 SEHNR, CDR2 FQNEAQ (reference sequence). V shed 2 bases and J shed 7 bases, with 12 bases lying between them.

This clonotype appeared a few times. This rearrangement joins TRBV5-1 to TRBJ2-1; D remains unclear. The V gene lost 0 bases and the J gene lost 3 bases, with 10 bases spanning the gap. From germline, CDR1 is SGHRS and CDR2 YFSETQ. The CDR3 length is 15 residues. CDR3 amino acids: CASSLASSIYNEQFF. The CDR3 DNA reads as TGCGCCAGCAGCTTGGCCAGTAGCATCTACAATGAGCAGTTCTTC.

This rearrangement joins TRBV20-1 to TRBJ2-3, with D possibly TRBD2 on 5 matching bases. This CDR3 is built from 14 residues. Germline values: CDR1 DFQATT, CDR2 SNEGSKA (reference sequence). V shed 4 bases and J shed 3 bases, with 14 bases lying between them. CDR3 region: CSAKGSASTDTQYF. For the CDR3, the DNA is TGCAGTGCTAAAGGTAGCGCCTCAACAGATACGCAGTATTTT.

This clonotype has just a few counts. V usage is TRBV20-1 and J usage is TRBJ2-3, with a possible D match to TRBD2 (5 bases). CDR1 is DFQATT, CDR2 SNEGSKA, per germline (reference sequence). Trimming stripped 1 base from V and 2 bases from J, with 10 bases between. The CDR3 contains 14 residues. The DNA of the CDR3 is TGCAGTGCTAGAGGCCGGGATGTCACAGATACGCAGTATTTT. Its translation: CSARGRDVTDTQYF.

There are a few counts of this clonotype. For the CDR3, the DNA is TGCAGTGCCAACCGGGACCATGGCTACGAGCAGTACTTC. This gives the protein CSANRDHGYEQYF. The V gene is TRBV20-1, the J gene TRBJ2-7; D is possibly TRBD1 or TRBD2 (5 bases each). The germline CDR1 and CDR2 sequences are DFQATT and SNEGSKA (reference sequence). The length of the CDR3 is 13 residues. Trimming pared 6 bases from V and 3 bases from J, leaving 15 bases between.

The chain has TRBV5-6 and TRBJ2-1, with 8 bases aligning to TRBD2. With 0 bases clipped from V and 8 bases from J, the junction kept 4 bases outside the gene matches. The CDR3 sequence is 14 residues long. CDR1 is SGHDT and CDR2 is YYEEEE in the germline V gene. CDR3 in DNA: TGTGCCAGCAGCTTGGAGGGACTAGGCGATGAGCAGTTCTTC. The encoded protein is CASSLEGLGDEQFF.

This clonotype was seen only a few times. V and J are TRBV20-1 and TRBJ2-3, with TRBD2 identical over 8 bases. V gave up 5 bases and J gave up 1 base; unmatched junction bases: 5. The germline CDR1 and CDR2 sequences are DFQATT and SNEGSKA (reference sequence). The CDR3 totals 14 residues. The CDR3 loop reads CSAAGGAGTDTQYF. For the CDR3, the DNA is TGCAGTGCTGCGGGGGGCGCGGGCACAGATACGCAGTATTTT.

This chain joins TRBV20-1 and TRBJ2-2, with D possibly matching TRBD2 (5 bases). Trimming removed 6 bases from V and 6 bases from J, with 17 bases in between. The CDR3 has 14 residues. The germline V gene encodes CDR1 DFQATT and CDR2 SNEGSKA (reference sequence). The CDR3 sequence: CSAPDGERAGELFF. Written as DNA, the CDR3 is TGCAGTGCCCCCGATGGGGAGAGGGCCGGGGAGCTGTTTTTT.

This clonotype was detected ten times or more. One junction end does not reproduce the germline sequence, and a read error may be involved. CDR3 region: CASSYGQNTGELFF. The DNA of the CDR3 is TGTGCTAGCAGCTACGGACAAAACACCGGGGAGCTGTTTTTT. The V call is TRBV7-7, the J call TRBJ2-2; perhaps TRBD1 as D (5 bases). CDR3 length: 14 amino acids. Germline lookup yields CDR1 SSHAT and CDR2 FNYEAQ (reference sequence).

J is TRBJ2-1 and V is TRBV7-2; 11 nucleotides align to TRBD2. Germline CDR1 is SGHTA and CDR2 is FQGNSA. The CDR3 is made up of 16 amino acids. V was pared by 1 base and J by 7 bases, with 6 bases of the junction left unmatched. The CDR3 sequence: CASSLVFSGGGNEQFF. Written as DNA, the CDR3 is TGTGCCAGCAGCTTAGTCTTTAGCGGGGGGGGGAATGAGCAGTTCTTC. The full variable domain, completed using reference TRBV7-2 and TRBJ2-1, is GAGVSQSPSNKVTEKGKDVELRCDPISGHTALYWYRQSLGQGLEFLIYFQGNSAPDKSGLPSDRFSAERTGGSVSTLTIQRTQQEDSAVYLCASSLVFSGGGNEQFFGPGTRLTVL.

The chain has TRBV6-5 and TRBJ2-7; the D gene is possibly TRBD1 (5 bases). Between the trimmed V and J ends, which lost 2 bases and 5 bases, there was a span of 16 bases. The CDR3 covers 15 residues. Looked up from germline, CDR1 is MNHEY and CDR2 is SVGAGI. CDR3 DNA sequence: TGTGCCAGCAGTTACAGGGTGTTGGGGCGTAACGAGCAGTACTTC. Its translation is CASSYRVLGRNEQYF.

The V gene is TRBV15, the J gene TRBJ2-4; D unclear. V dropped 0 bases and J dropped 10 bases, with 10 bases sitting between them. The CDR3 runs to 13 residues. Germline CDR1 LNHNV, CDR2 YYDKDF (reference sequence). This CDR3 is CATSRDVVYIQYF. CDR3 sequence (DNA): TGTGCCACCAGCAGAGATGTAGTGTATATTCAGTACTTC.

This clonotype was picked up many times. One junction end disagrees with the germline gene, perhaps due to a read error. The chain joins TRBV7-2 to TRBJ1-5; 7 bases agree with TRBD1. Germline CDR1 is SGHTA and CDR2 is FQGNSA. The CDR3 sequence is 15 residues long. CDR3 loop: CASSLGAGGNQPQHF. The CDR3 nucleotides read TGTGCCAGCAGTTTAGGGGCAGGGGGTAATCAGCCCCAGCATTTT.

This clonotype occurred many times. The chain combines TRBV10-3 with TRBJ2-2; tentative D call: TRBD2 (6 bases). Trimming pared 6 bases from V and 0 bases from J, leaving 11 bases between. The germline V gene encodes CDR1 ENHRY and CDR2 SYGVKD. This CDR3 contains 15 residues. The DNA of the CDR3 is TGTGCCATCAGGCGTGGGGGGACGAACACCGGGGAGCTGTTTTTT. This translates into CAIRRGGTNTGELFF.

The CDR3 is CSASGGVEQYF. The CDR3, as DNA: TGCAGTGCTAGTGGCGGAGTCGAGCAGTACTTC. The V gene is TRBV20-1, the J gene TRBJ2-7; D is ambiguous. The ends were cut back, 3 bases at V and 6 bases at J, with 9 bases in the middle. The germline CDR1 and CDR2 sequences are DFQATT and SNEGSKA (reference sequence). The CDR3 extends over 11 amino acids.

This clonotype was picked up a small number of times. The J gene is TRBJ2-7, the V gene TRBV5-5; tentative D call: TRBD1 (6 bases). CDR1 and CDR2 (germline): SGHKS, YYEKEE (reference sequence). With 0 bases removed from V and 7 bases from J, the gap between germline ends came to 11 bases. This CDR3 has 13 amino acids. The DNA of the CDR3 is TGTGCCAGCAGCTTGGAGACAGGCATGGAGCAGTACTTC. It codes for CASSLETGMEQYF.

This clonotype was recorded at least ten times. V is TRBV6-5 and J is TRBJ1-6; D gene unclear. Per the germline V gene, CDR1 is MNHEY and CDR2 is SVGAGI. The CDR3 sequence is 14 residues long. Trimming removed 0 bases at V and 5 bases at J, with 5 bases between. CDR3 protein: CASSYSLNNSPLHF. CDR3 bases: TGTGCCAGCAGTTACTCGTTGAATAATTCACCCCTCCACTTT.

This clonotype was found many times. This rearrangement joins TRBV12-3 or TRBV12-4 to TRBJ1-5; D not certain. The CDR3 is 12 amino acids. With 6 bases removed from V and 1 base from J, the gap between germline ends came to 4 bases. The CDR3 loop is CASRRSNQPQHF. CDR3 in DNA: TGTGCCAGCAGGAGGAGCAATCAGCCCCAGCATTTT.

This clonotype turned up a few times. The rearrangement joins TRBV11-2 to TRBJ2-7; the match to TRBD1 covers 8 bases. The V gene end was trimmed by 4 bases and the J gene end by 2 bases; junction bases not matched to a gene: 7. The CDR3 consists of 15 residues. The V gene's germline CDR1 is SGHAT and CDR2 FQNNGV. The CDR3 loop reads CASSWNRDRTYEQYF. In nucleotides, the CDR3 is TGTGCCAGCAGCTGGAACCGGGACAGGACCTACGAGCAGTACTTC.

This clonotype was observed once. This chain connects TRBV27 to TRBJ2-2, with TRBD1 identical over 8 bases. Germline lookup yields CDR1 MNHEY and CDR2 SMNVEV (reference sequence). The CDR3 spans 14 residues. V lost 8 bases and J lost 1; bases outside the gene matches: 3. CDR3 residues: CASFGTGNTGELFF. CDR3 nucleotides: TGTGCCAGCTTCGGGACAGGGAACACCGGGGAGCTGTTTTTT.

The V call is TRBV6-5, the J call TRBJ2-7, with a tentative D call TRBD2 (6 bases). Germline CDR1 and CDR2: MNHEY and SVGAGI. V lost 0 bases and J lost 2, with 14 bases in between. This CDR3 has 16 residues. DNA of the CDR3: TGTGCCAGCAGTTACTCTGCGGGGACGGAGGCCTACGAGCAGTACTTC. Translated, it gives CASSYSAGTEAYEQYF.

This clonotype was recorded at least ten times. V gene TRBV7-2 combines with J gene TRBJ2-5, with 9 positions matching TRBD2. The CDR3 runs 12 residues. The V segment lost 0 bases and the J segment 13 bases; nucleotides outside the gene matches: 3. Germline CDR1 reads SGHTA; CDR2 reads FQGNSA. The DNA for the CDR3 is TGTGCCAGCAGCTTAGCTCGCGGGGGGGCGTACTTC. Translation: CASSLARGGAYF. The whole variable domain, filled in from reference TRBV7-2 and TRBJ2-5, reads GAGVSQSPSNKVTEKGKDVELRCDPISGHTALYWYRQSLGQGLEFLIYFQGNSAPDKSGLPSDRFSAERTGGSVSTLTIQRTQQEDSAVYLCASSLARGGAYFGPGTRLLVL.

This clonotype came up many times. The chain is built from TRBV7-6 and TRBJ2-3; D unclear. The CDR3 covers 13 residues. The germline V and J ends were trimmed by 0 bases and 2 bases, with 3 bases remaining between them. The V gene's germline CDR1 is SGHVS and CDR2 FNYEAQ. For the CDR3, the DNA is TGTGCCAGCAGCTTAGCCCCCACAGATACGCAGTATTTT. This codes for CASSLAPTDTQYF.